These 19 T cell receptor beta chains originate from one sample sequenced in a study of T cell responses to AZD1222 COVID-19 vaccine. Some clones are missing from TCRdb's copy, which holds only in-frame ones; the method was immunoSEQ multiplex PCR. The sample has approximately 82,000 clones, 90% seen once. Specimen: peripheral blood, collected on day 0 of AZD1222 vaccination. Receptor source: an adult in good health.

The chain carries TRBV6-5 and TRBJ1-3, with a possible D match to TRBD1 (5 bases). Per the germline V gene, CDR1 is MNHEY and CDR2 is SVGAGI. Trimming pared 7 bases from V and 4 bases from J, leaving 14 bases between. The CDR3 totals 14 residues. The CDR3 loop is CASKASGLGNTIYF. The CDR3 DNA is TGTGCCAGCAAGGCGTCGGGACTCGGAAACACCATATATTTT.

About this clone itself: This CDR3 is missing its conserved last phenylalanine or tryptophan, likely due to a read error. This chain connects TRBV19 to TRBJ1-2; 10 nucleotides line up with TRBD1. Losses at the gene ends were 3 bases for V and 3 bases for J; bases not matched to a gene: 4. The CDR3 runs 15 residues. CDR1 is LNHDA, CDR2 SQIVND, per germline (reference sequence). CDR3 region: CASSMAGTGDYGYTL. CDR3 DNA: TGTGCCAGTAGTATGGCCGGGACAGGGGACTATGGCTACACCCTC.

The chain uses TRBV11-1 and TRBJ2-4; tentatively, D is TRBD2 (5 bases). Deletions cut 1 base from V and 1 base from J, with 5 bases between. Germline V gene lookup returns CDR1 SGHAT and CDR2 FQDESV (reference sequence). The CDR3 runs to 14 residues. This chain's CDR3 is CASSLGGAKNIQYF. The CDR3 coding sequence is TGTGCCAGCAGCTTAGGAGGGGCCAAAAACATTCAGTACTTC.

CDR3 bases: TGTGCTACCCCGAGATCCGGAAACACCATATATTTT. It encodes CATPRSGNTIYF. The gene calls are TRBV12-5 and TRBJ1-3; D is unresolved. Germline lookup yields CDR1 LGHNT and CDR2 FRNRAP. V dropped 10 bases and J dropped 4 bases, with 11 bases sitting between them. The CDR3 sequence is 12 residues long.

This rearrangement joins TRBV7-2 to TRBJ2-1; maybe TRBD2 (5 bases). V lost 3 bases and J 11 bases, leaving 14 bases between the germline ends. The CDR3 loop spans 13 amino acids. The V gene's germline CDR1 is SGHTA and CDR2 FQGNSA. CDR3 in amino acids: CASSLVKLVQQFF. CDR3 nucleotides: TGTGCCAGCAGCTTGGTAAAACTAGTCCAGCAGTTCTTC.

This chain uses TRBV18 with TRBJ1-1; D gene ambiguous. Trimming left V 3 bases short and J 3 bases short, with 14 bases between. This CDR3 region has 15 residues. Per germline, CDR1 KGHSH and CDR2 LQKENI. The CDR3 sequence: CASSPGRLGDTEAFF. The DNA of the CDR3 is TGTGCCAGCTCACCTGGGCGACTTGGGGACACTGAAGCTTTCTTT.

CDR3 residues: CASSLEGVAFF. As DNA, the CDR3 is TGTGCCAGCAGCTTGGAGGGGGTAGCTTTCTTT. This chain joins TRBV5-6 and TRBJ1-1, with D tentatively TRBD1 (6 bases). Trimming removed 0 bases from V and 10 bases from J, with 7 bases in between. The CDR3 loop spans 11 amino acids. Germline CDR1 SGHDT, CDR2 YYEEEE.

This chain connects TRBV27 to TRBJ2-5; a possible D gene is TRBD1 (5 bases). CDR1 is MNHEY, CDR2 SMNVEV, per germline (reference sequence). This CDR3 contains 16 residues. The V gene lost 10 bases and the J gene lost 5 bases, with 26 bases spanning the gap. The CDR3 region has the DNA TGTGCCACCCCAGGCCCCTCTAGGGGCCTTTTGGAGACCCAGTACTTC. It yields the protein CATPGPSRGLLETQYF.

V gene TRBV6-4 combines with J gene TRBJ1-4, with D perhaps TRBD1 (5 bases). The CDR3 extends over 15 amino acids. The germline gives CDR1 MRHNA, CDR2 SNTAGT. V lost 6 bases and J lost 7, with 18 bases in between. The CDR3 DNA reads TGTGCCAGCAGCCGGGACGGCGGGATTAGTGAAAAACTGTTTTTT. It specifies CASSRDGGISEKLFF.

This rearrangement joins TRBV28 to TRBJ1-5; maybe TRBD1 (5 bases). The CDR3 is made up of 12 amino acids. Trimming pared 5 bases from V and 12 bases from J, leaving 14 bases between. CDR1 is MDHEN and CDR2 is SYDVKM in the germline V gene. The CDR3 sequence is CASSPIWGDQHF. The CDR3 nucleotides read TGTGCCAGCAGTCCTATATGGGGGGACCAGCATTTT.

The V gene is TRBV7-2, the J gene TRBJ1-6; possible D gene TRBD1, 6 bases. Trimming shortened V by 5 bases and J by 1 base, and 15 bases separated the two germline ends. Germline-derived CDR1 and CDR2 are SGHTA and FQGNSA. CDR3 length equals 17 residues. DNA for the CDR3: TGTGCCAGCAGCGGCGACAGGTTTCGGTCCTATAATTCACCCCTCCACTTT. Protein sequence: CASSGDRFRSYNSPLHF.

The rearrangement joins TRBV5-4 to TRBJ1-1; D gene ambiguous. V lost 1 base and J 1 base, leaving 8 bases between the germline ends. CDR3 length: 14 residues. Germline CDR1 reads SGHNT; CDR2 reads YYREEE (reference sequence). CDR3: CASSLQERNTEAFF. Here the CDR3 DNA reads TGTGCCAGCAGCTTGCAGGAGAGGAACACTGAAGCTTTCTTT.

The chain has TRBV27 and TRBJ1-1; D possibly corresponds to TRBD1 (6 bases). Deletions cut 4 bases from V and 5 bases from J, with 17 bases between. CDR1 and CDR2 from the germline V gene are MNHEY and SMNVEV (reference sequence). The CDR3 is made up of 15 amino acids. CDR3 region: CASSSLRGQGTEAFF. The CDR3 DNA reads as TGTGCCAGCAGTTCCCTCCGGGGGCAAGGAACTGAAGCTTTCTTT.

The chain is built from TRBV19 and TRBJ2-6; TRBD1 matches at 10 bases. With V trimmed by 5 bases and J by 2 bases, 0 bases remained unmatched. From germline, CDR1 is LNHDA and CDR2 SQIVND (reference sequence). The length of the CDR3 is 15 residues. CDR3 nucleotides: TGTGCCAGTAGTGACAGGGGGCCTGGGGCCAACGTCCTGACTTTC. Its translation: CASSDRGPGANVLTF. Complete variable domain (other parts from reference TRBV19 and TRBJ2-6): DGGITQSPKYLFRKEGQNVTLSCEQNLNHDAMYWYRQDPGQGLRLIYYSQIVNDFQKGDIAEGYSVSREKKESFPLTVTSAQKNPTAFYLCASSDRGPGANVLTFGAGSRLTVL.

The chain recombines TRBV3-1 (or the pseudogene TRBV3-2) with TRBJ1-4; maybe TRBD1 (6 bases). The germline CDR1 and CDR2 sequences are LGHDT and YNNKEL (reference sequence). The ends were cut back, 5 bases at V and 10 bases at J, with 14 bases in the middle. The CDR3 spans 13 residues. CDR3 bases: TGTGCCAGCAGCACGACAGGCCTTGGAAAACTGTTTTTT. Its translation: CASSTTGLGKLFF.

The CDR3, as DNA: TGCGCCAGCAGCTGGCAGGGGGACAGGGGGGCACAAGAGACCCAGTACTTC. Translation: CASSWQGDRGAQETQYF. The chain has TRBV5-1 and TRBJ2-5; 11 bases agree with TRBD1. J gave up 2 bases and V 3 bases, and 9 bases lay outside the gene matches. This CDR3 is built from 17 residues. Germline values: CDR1 SGHRS, CDR2 YFSETQ.

The chain couples TRBV7-2 to TRBJ2-7; 10 bases align to TRBD2. After removal of 7 bases from V and 5 bases from J, the junction contained 8 bases not matched to a gene. The germline V gene encodes CDR1 SGHTA and CDR2 FQGNSA. CDR3 length: 14 residues. For the CDR3, the DNA is TGTGCCAGCAAAGCAGGCCTAGCGGGGGACGAGCAGTACTTC. Its translation is CASKAGLAGDEQYF.

The chain is built from TRBV18 and TRBJ1-1; D is unresolved. Looked up from germline, CDR1 is KGHSH and CDR2 is LQKENI. CDR3 length: 13 residues. With 8 bases removed from V and 4 bases from J, the gap between germline ends came to 14 bases. The CDR3 coding sequence is TGTGCCAGCAGTGGGAACGAAATCACTGAAGCTTTCTTT. It is translated as CASSGNEITEAFF.

The rearrangement uses TRBV19 and TRBJ2-3; 9 bases line up with TRBD1. Germline values: CDR1 LNHDA, CDR2 SQIVND (reference sequence). V dropped 8 bases and J dropped 1; count of bases not matched to a gene: 1. The CDR3 is 13 residues long. In DNA form, the CDR3 reads TGTGCCAGTCGGGACAGGGGCACAGATACGCAGTATTTT. Its protein product is CASRDRGTDTQYF.